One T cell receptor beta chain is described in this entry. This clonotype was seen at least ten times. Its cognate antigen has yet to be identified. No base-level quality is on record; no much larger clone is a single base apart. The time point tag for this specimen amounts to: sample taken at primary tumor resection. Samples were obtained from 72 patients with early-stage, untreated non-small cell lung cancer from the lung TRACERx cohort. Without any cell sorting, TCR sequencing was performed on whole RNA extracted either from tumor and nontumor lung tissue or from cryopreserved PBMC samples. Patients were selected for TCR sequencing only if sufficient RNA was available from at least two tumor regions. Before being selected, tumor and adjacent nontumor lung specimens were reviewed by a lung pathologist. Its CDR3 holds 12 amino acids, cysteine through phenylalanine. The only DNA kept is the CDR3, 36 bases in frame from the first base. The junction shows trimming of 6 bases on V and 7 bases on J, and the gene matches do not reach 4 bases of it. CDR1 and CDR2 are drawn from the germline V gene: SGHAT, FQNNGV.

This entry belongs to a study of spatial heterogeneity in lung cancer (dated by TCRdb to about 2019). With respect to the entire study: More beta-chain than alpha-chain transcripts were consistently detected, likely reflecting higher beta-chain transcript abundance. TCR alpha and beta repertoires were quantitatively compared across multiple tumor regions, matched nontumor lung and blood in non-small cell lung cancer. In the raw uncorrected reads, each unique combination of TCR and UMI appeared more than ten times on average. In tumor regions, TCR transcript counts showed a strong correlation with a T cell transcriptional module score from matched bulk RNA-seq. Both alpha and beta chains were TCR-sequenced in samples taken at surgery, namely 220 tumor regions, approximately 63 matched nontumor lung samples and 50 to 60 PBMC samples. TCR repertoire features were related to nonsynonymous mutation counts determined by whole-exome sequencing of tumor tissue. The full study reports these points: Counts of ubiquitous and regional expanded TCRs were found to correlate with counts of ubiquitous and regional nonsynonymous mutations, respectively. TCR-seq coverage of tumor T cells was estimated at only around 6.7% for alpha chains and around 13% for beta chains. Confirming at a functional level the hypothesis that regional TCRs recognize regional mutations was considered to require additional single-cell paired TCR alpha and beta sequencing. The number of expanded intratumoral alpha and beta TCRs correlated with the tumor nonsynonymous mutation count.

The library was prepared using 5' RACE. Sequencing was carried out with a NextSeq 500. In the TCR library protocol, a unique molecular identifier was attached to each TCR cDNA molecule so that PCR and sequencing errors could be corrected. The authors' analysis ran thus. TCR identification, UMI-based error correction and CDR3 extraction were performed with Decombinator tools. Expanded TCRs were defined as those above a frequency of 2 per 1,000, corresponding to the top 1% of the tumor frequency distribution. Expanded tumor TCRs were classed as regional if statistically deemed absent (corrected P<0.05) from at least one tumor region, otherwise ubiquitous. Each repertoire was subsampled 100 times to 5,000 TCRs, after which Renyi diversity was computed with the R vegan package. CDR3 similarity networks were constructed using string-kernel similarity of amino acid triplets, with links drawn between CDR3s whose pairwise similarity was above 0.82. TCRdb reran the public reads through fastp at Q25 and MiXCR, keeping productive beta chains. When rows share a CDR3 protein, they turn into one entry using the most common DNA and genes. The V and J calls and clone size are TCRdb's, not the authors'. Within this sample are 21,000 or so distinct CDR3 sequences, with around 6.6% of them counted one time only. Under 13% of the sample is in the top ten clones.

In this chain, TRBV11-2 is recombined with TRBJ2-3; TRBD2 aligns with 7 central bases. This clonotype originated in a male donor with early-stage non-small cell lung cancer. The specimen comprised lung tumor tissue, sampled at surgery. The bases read TGTGCCAGCAGTTTCAGCGGGAATACGCAGTATTTT. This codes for CASSFSGNTQYF.